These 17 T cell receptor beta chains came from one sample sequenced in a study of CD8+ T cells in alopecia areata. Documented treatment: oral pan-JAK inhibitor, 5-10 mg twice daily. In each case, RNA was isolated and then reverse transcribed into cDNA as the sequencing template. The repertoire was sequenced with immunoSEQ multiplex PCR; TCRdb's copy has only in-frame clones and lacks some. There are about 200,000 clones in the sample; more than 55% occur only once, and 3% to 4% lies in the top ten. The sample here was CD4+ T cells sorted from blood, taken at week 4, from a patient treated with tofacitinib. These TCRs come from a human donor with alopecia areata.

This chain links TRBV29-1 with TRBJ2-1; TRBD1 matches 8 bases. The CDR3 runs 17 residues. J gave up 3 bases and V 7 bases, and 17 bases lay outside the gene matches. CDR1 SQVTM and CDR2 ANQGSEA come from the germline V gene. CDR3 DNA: TGCAGCGCAGGGAGAGGGTCAGGGGGCAGTAACTACAATGAGCAGTTCTTC. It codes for CSAGRGSGGSNYNEQFF.

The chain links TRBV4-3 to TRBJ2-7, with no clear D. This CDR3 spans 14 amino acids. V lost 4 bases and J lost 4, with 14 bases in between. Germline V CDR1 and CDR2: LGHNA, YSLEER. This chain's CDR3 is CASSPMVQSYEQYF. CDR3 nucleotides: TGCGCCAGCAGCCCTATGGTACAGTCATACGAGCAGTACTTC.

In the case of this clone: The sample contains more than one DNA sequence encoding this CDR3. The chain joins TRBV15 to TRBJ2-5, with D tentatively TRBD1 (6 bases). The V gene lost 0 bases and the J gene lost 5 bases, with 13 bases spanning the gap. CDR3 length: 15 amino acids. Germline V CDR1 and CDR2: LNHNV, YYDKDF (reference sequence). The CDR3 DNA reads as TGTGCCACCAGCAGAGATCCACAGGGCCAGGAGACCCAGTACTTC. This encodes CATSRDPQGQETQYF.

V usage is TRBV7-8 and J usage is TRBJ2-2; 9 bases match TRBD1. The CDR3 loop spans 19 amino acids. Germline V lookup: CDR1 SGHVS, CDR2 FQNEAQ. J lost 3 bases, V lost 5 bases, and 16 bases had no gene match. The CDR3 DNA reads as TGTGCCAGCAGCCACCCTCTAAAACCCCGGGACAGGGACACCGGGGAGCTGTTTTTT. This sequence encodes CASSHPLKPRDRDTGELFF.

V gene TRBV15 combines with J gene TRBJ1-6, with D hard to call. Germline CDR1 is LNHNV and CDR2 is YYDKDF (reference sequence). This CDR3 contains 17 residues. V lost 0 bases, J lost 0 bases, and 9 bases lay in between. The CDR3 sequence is CATSRDLSSSYNSPLHF. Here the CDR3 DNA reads TGTGCCACCAGCAGAGATTTGTCTAGCTCCTATAATTCACCCCTCCACTTT.

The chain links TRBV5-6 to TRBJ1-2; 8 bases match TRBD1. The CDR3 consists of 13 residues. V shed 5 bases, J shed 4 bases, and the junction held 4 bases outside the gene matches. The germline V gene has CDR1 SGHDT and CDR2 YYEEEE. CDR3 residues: CASRNGQGYGYTF. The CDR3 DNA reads TGTGCCAGCAGGAACGGACAGGGCTATGGCTACACCTTC.

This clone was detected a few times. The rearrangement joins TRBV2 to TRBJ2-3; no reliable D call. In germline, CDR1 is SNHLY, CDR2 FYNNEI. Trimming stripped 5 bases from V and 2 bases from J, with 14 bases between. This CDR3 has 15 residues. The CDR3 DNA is TGTGCCAGCAGTCGACTTATAGCAGACACAGATACGCAGTATTTT. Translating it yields CASSRLIADTDTQYF.

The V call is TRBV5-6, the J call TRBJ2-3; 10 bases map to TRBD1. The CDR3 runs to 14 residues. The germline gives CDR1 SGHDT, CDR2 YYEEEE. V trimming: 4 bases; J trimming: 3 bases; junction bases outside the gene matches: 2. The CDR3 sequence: CASSRQGATDTQYF. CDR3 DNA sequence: TGTGCCAGCAGCCGACAGGGGGCAACAGATACGCAGTATTTT.

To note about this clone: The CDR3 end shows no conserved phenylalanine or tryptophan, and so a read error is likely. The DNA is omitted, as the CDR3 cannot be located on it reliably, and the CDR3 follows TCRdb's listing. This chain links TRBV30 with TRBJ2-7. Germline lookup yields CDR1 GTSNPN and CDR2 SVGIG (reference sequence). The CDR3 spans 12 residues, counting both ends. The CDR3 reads CAWSVRGSPGGI.

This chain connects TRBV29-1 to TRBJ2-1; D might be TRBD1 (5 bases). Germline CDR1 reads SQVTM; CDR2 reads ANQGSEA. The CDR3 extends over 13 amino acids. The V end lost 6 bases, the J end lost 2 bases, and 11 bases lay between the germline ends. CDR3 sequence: CSVSTVTYNEQFF. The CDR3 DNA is TGCAGCGTATCGACAGTGACCTACAATGAGCAGTTCTTC.

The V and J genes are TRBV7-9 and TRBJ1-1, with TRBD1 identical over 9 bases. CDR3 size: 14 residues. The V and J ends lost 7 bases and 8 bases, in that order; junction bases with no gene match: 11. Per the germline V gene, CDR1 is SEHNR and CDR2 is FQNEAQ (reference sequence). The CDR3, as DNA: TGTGCCAGCACCCGACCGGGACAGGGTTGGGAAGCTTTCTTT. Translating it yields CASTRPGQGWEAFF.

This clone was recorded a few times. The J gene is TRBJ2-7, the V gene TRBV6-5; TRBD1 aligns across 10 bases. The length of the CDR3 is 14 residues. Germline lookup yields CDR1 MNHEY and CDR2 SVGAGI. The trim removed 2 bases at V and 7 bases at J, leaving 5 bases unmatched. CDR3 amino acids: CASSYRDRGREQYF. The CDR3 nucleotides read TGTGCCAGCAGTTACCGGGACAGGGGCAGGGAGCAGTACTTC.

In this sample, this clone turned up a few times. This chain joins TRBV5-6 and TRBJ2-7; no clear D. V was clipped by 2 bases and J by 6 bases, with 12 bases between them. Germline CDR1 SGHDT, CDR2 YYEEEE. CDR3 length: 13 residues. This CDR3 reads CASSLATFSEQYF. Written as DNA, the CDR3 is TGTGCCAGCAGCTTAGCGACCTTCTCCGAGCAGTACTTC.

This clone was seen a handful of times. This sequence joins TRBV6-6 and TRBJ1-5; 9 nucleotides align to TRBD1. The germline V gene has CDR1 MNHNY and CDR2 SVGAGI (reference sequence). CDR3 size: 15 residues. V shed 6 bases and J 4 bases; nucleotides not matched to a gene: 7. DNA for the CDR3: TGTGCCAGCAGCCTGGGGGACAGGGAAAATCAGCCCCAGCATTTT. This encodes CASSLGDRENQPQHF.

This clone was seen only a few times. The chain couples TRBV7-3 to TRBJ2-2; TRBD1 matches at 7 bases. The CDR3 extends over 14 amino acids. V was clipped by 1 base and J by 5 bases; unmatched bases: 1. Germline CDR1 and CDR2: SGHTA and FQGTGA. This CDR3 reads CASSLNRGTGELFF. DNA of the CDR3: TGTGCCAGCAGCTTAAACAGGGGAACCGGGGAGCTGTTTTTT.

For the CDR3, the DNA is TGTGCCTGGACTCTAGCGAGCACAGATACGCAGTATTTT. It translates to CAWTLASTDTQYF. The gene calls are TRBV30 and TRBJ2-3, with a tentative D call TRBD2 (6 bases). From germline, CDR1 is GTSNPN and CDR2 SVGIG (reference sequence). V was clipped by 4 bases and J by 0 bases, with 8 bases between them. The CDR3 spans 13 residues.

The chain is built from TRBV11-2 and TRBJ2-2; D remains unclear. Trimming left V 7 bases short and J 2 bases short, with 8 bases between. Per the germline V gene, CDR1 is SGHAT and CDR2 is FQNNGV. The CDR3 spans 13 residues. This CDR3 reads CASKPFNTGELFF. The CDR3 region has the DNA TGTGCCAGCAAGCCCTTTAACACCGGGGAGCTGTTTTTT.